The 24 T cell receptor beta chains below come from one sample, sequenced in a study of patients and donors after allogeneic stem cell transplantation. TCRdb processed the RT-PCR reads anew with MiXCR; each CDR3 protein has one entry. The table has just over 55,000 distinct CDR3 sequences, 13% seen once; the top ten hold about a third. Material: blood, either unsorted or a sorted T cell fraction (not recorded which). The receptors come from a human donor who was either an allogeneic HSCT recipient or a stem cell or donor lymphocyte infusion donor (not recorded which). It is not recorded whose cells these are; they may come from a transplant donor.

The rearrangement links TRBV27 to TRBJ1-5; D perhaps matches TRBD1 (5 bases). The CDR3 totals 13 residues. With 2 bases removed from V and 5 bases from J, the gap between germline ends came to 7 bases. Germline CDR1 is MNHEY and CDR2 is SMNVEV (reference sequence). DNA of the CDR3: TGTGCCAGCAGTTTAATAGGGGATCAGCCCCAGCATTTT. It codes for CASSLIGDQPQHF.

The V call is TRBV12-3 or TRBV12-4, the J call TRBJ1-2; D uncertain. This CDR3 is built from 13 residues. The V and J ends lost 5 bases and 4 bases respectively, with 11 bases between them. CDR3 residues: CASSILGSYGYTF. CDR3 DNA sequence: TGTGCCAGCAGTATCCTGGGGTCCTATGGCTACACCTTC.

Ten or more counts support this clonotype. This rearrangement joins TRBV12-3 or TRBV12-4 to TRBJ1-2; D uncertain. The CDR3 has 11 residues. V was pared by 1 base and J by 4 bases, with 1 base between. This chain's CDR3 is CASSLGYGYTF. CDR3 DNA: TGTGCCAGCAGTTTAGGCTATGGCTACACCTTC.

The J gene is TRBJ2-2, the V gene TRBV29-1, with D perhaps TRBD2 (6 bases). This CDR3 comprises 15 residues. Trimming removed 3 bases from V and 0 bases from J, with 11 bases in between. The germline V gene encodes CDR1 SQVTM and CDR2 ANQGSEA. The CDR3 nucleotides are TGCAGCGTTGAGGCTAGCGCAGCGAACACCGGGGAGCTGTTTTTT. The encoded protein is CSVEASAANTGELFF.

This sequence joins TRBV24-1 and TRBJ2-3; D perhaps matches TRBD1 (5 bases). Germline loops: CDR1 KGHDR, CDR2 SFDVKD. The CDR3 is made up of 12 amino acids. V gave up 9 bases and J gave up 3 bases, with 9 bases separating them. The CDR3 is CATGRETDTQYF. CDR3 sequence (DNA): TGTGCCACCGGCAGGGAAACAGATACGCAGTATTTT.

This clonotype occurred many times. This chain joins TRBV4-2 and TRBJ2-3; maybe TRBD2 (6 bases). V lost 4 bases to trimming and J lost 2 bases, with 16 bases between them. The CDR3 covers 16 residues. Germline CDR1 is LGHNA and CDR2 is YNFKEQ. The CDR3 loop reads CASSPGTGAPTDTQYF. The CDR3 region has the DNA TGTGCCAGCAGCCCGGGAACGGGAGCACCCACAGATACGCAGTATTTT.

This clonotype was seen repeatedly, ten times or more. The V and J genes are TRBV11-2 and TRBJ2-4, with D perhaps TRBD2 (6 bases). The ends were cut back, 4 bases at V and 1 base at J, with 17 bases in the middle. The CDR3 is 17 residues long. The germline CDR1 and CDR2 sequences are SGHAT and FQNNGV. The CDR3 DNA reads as TGTGCCAGCAGCTGGGGAGATGGAGGGCTGGCCAAAAACATTCAGTACTTC. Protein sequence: CASSWGDGGLAKNIQYF.

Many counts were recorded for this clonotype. The CDR3 DNA sequence: TGTGCCAGCAGCGACAGGTCTCAAGAGGAGACCCAGTACTTC. Its protein is CASSDRSQEETQYF. The chain carries TRBV12-3 or TRBV12-4 and TRBJ2-5; perhaps TRBD1 as D (6 bases). This CDR3 comprises 14 residues. V lost 6 bases to trimming and J lost 5 bases, with 16 bases between them.

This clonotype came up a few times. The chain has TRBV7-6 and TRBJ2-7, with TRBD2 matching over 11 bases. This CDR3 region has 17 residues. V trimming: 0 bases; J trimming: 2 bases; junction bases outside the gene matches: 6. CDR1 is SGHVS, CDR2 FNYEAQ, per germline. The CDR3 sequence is CASSLAPSGRIPYEQYF. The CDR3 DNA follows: TGTGCCAGCAGCTTAGCCCCTAGCGGGAGGATCCCCTACGAGCAGTACTTC. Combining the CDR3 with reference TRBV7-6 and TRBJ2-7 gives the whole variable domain GAGVSQSPRYKVTKRGQDVALRCDPISGHVSLYWYRQALGQGPEFLTYFNYEAQQDKSGLPNDRFSAERPEGSISTLTIQRTEQRDSAMYRCASSLAPSGRIPYEQYFGPGTRLTVT.

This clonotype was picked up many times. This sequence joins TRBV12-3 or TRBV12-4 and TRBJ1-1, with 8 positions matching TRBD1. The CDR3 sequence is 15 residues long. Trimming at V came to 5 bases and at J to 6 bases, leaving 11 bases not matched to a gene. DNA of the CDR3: TGTGCCAGCAGTCTCCAAACCGGGACAGGACCTGAAGCTTTCTTT. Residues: CASSLQTGTGPEAFF.

CDR3 loop: CAWTAGLGAYNEQFF. The CDR3 nucleotides are TGTGCCTGGACAGCGGGGTTAGGGGCCTACAATGAGCAGTTCTTC. The chain uses TRBV30 and TRBJ2-1; 7 positions match TRBD2. The V segment lost 4 bases and the J segment 2 bases; nucleotides outside the gene matches: 8. CDR3 length: 15 amino acids. Germline-derived CDR1 and CDR2 are GTSNPN and SVGIG (reference sequence).

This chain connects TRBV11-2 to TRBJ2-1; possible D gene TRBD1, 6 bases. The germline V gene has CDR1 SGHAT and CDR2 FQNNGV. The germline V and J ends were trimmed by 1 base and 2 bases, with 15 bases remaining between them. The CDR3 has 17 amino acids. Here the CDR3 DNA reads TGTGCCAGCAGCTTAGTTTTTAGGGGGACCACCTACAATGAGCAGTTCTTC. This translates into CASSLVFRGTTYNEQFF. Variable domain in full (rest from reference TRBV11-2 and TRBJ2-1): EAGVAQSPRYKIIEKRQSVAFWCNPISGHATLYWYQQILGQGPKLLIQFQNNGVVDDSQLPKDRFSAERLKGVDSTLKIQPAKLEDSAVYLCASSLVFRGTTYNEQFFGPGTRLTVL.

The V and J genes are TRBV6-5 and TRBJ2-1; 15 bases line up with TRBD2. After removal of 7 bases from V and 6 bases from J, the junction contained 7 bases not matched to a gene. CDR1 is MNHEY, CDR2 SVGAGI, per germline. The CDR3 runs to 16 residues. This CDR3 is CASTLPGLAGGNEQFF. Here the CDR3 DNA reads TGTGCCAGCACCCTTCCGGGACTAGCGGGAGGCAATGAGCAGTTCTTC.

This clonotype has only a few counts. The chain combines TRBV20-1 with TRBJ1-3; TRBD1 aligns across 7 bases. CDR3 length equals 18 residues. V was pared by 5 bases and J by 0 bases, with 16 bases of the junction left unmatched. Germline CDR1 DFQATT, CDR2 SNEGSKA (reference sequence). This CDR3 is CSAAPPADRASSGNTIYF. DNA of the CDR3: TGCAGTGCTGCCCCCCCCGCAGACAGGGCGAGCTCTGGAAACACCATATATTTT.

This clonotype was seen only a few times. The CDR3 DNA sequence: TGTGCCAGCAGCCCCATGGGGGCAGGGTATAAGGGCTACACCTTC. Its translation: CASSPMGAGYKGYTF. The chain has TRBV27 and TRBJ1-2; possibly TRBD1 for D (6 bases). Trimming removed 6 bases from V and 8 bases from J, with 22 bases in between. The germline CDR1 and CDR2 sequences are MNHEY and SMNVEV (reference sequence). The CDR3 has 15 amino acids.

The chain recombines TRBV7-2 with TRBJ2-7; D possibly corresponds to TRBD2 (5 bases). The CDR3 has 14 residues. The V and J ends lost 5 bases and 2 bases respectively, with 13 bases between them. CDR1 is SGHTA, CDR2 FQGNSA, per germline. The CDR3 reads CASSLGLLTYEQYF. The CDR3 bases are TGTGCCAGCAGCCTCGGACTGTTAACCTACGAGCAGTACTTC.

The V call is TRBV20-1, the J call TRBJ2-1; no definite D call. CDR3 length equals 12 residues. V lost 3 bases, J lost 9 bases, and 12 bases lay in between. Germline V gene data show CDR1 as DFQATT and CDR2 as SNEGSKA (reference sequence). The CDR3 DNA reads TGCAGTGCTAGCGATGCGAGGATTGAGCAGTTCTTC. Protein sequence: CSASDARIEQFF.

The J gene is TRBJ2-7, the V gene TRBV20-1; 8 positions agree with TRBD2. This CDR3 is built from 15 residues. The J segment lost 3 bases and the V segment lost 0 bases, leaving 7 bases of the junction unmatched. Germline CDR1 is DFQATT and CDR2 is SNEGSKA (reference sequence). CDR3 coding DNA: TGCAGTGCTAGAGACCCACGGGCGGGGGGCTACGAGCAGTACTTC. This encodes CSARDPRAGGYEQYF.

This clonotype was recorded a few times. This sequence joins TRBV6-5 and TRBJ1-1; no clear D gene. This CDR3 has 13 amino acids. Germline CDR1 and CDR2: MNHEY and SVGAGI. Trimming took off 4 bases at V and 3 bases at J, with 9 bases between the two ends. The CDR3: CASSSPIYTEAFF. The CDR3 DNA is TGTGCCAGCAGTTCGCCAATCTACACTGAAGCTTTCTTT.

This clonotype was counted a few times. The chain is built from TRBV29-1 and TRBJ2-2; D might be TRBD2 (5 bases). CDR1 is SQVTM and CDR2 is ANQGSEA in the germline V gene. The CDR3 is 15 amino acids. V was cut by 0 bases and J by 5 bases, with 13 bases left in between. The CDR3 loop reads CSVEDGERSTGELFF. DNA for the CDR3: TGCAGCGTTGAAGACGGGGAACGAAGTACCGGGGAGCTGTTTTTT.

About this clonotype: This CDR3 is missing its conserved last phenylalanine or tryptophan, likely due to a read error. CDR3 DNA sequence: TGTGCCAGCAGCTTGAGAATTCTGATCGCTAGCGGGAGTTCCTACGAGCAGTACTCC. It specifies CASSLRILIASGSSYEQYS. V and J are TRBV5-4 and TRBJ2-7; 10 positions agree with TRBD2. The CDR3 length is 19 residues. The V gene end was trimmed by 1 base and the J gene end by 1 base; junction bases not matched to a gene: 14. CDR1 and CDR2 (germline): SGHNT, YYREEE (reference sequence).

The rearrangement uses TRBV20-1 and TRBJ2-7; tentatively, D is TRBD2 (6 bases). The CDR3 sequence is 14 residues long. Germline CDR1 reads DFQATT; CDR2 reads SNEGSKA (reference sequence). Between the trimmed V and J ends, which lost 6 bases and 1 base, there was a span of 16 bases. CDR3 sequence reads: CSAGEEGGSYEQYF. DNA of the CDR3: TGCAGTGCCGGAGAGGAGGGTGGGTCCTACGAGCAGTACTTC.

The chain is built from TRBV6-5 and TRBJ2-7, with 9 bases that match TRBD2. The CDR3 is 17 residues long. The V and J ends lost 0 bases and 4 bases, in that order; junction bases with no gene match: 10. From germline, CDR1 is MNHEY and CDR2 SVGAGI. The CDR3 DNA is TGTGCCAGCAGTTACTCTTACCTAGCGGGAAGACGGTACGAGCAGTACTTC. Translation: CASSYSYLAGRRYEQYF.

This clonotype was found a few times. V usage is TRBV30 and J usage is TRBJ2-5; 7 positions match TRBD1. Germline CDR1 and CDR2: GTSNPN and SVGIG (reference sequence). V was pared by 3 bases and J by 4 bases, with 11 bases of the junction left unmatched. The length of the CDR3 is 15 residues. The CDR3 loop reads CAWSELLDRIETQYF. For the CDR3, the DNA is TGTGCCTGGAGCGAACTACTGGACAGGATAGAGACCCAGTACTTC.